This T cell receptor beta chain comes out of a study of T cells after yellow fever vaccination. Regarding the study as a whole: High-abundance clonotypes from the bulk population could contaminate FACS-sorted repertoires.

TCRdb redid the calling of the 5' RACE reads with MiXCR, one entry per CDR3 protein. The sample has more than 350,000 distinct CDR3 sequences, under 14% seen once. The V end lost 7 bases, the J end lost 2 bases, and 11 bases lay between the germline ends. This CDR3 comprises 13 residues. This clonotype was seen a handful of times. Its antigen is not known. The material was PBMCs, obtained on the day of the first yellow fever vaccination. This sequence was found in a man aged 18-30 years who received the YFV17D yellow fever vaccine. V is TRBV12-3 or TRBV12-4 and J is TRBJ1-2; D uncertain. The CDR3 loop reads CASTKWENYGYTF. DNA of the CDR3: TGTGCCAGCACGAAATGGGAGAACTATGGCTACACCTTC.